In its sample, the clone carrying this T cell receptor beta chain was seen once. The antigen remains undetermined. PCR employed 60 Vbeta and 13 Jbeta primers. The data were produced by immunoSEQ multiplex PCR, yet TCRdb's version contains in-frame clones alone and is incomplete. Of some 190,000 clones in the sample, 65% to 85% are singletons; the top ten hold around 1.4%. These data are taken from a study of cytomegalovirus exposure and HLA in healthy donors. Study-wide findings and caveats: With high specificity and sensitivity, the classifier reportedly diagnosed cytomegalovirus status.

V lost 5 bases, J lost 0 bases, and 2 bases stayed unmatched. This CDR3 spans 16 amino acids. Looked up from germline, CDR1 is MRHNA and CDR2 is SNTAGT. The origin of this receptor is a girl aged 10-17 years in good health and CMV-seropositive. Material: PBMCs. The genes are TRBV6-4 and TRBJ2-1; TRBD2 matches 12 bases. In nucleotides, the CDR3 is TGTGCCAGCAGTCCGACTAGCGGGAGCTCCTACAATGAGCAGTTCTTC. This codes for CASSPTSGSSYNEQFF.